The present T cell receptor beta chain was sequenced within a study of blood T cell repertoires in COVID-19. Study at large: The United States, Italy and Spain were the sources of the acute and convalescent COVID-19 samples.

This study enrolled people aged 18 to 89 from around 25 US geographic areas. Participants were placed into cohorts based on the clinical history they reported. CDR3 length: 15 amino acids. V lost 6 bases and J lost 0, with 14 bases in between. Germline V gives CDR1 SGHTA, CDR2 FQGNSA. Original methodology: Reference gene primer amplification gave nucleated cell count estimates. Method: immunoSEQ multiplex PCR; TCRdb's copy keeps in-frame clones and lacks some. Clone size and the V and J calls come from that table; the DNA yielded D and trimming. The repertoire has some 270,000 clones, roughly 85% of them found once; the top ten carry 9.1%.

This chain connects TRBV7-2 to TRBJ1-1; D gene ambiguous. The specimen was PBMCs or T cells enriched from blood (not recorded which). The source of this sequence is a woman in her fifties or sixties with acute COVID-19. CDR3 amino acids: CASRVGGGMNTEAFF. CDR3 sequence (DNA): TGTGCCAGCAGAGTCGGAGGTGGGATGAACACTGAAGCTTTCTTT.